This T cell receptor beta chain was profiled in a study of immune heterogeneity within non-small cell lung tumors. Bulk tumor genomic DNA (about 600 ng per sample) served as template. Biopsy collection occurred during surgery, with several far-apart biopsies per primary tumor. Enrolled patients presented with newly diagnosed, previously untreated non-small cell lung cancer and underwent curative surgery. The CDR3 contains 14 residues. The germline V gene encodes CDR1 KGHSH and CDR2 LQKENI. Between the trimmed V and J ends, which lost 0 bases and 6 bases, there was a span of 9 bases. Whole-study results and caveats: Identical dominant CDR3 beta clonotypes recurred across a patient's tumor sites, together with site-unique high-frequency clones. Local T-cell clonality tracked local tumor mutational burden, showing a moderate yet significant relationship (R roughly 0.31).

This clonotype was found a few times. The antigen is unknown. A multiplex PCR containing 32 V primers and 13 J primers was used to amplify TCR beta CDR3. TCRdb re-called the multiplex PCR reads with MiXCR, one entry per CDR3 protein. The sample consists of roughly 3,000 distinct CDR3 sequences, just over 45% of them appearing once. Material: lung tumor tissue. This TCR was sampled from a woman in her fifties or sixties with non-small cell lung cancer. The chain joins TRBV18 to TRBJ2-1; no clear D. CDR3 nucleotide sequence: TGTGCCAGCTCACCACCGTCGACGGCCAATGAGCAGTTCTTC. Protein sequence: CASSPPSTANEQFF.